The 20 T cell receptor beta chains below were found in one sample sequenced in a study of cytomegalovirus exposure and HLA in healthy donors. PCR used 60 Vbeta primers and 13 Jbeta primers. TCRdb's copy holds only in-frame clones and misses some; the assay was immunoSEQ multiplex PCR. In the table there are fewer than 200,000 clones, 73% of which are singletons. Source material: PBMCs. These receptors were obtained from a woman between 18 and 30 years old in good health and CMV-seropositive.

This clone was seen once. This chain uses TRBV28 with TRBJ2-7; no firm D call. This CDR3 spans 12 amino acids. Germline loops: CDR1 MDHEN, CDR2 SYDVKM. The V end lost 2 bases, the J end lost 4 bases, and 6 bases lay between the germline ends. The DNA of the CDR3 is TGTGCCAGCAGTTTACCAGGTTACGAGCAGTACTTC. Residues: CASSLPGYEQYF.

V is TRBV28 and J is TRBJ2-5, with no clear D. The closer fit of TRBJ2-7 to the DNA end suggests the J call may be wrong. Germline V gene data show CDR1 as MDHEN and CDR2 as SYDVKM. This CDR3 has 13 residues. CDR3 DNA sequence: TGTGCCAGCAGTCGGACGGCTAGCTACGAGCAGTACTTC. This translates into CASSRTASYEQYF.

The chain combines TRBV27 with TRBJ1-1, with a tentative D call TRBD1 (5 bases). V lost 6 bases, J lost 10 bases, and 18 bases lay in between. CDR3 size: 13 residues. CDR1 and CDR2 (germline): MNHEY, SMNVEV (reference sequence). In DNA, the CDR3 is TGTGCCAGCAGCAAACAGGAGCCTCGAAGAGCTTTCTTT. Translating gives CASSKQEPRRAFF.

The gene calls are TRBV5-8 and TRBJ2-2; D perhaps matches TRBD2 (7 bases). The V gene lost 2 bases and the J gene lost 2 bases, with 13 bases spanning the gap. The CDR3 totals 16 residues. Germline values: CDR1 SGHTS, CDR2 YDEGEE. In DNA form, the CDR3 reads TGTGCCAGCAGCTTTAACGGGGGGCCTAACACCGGGGAGCTGTTTTTT. Its protein product is CASSFNGGPNTGELFF.

The V and J genes are TRBV5-1 and TRBJ1-5; D gene uncertain. Looked up from germline, CDR1 is SGHRS and CDR2 is YFSETQ. The CDR3 runs 15 residues. V was cut by 0 bases and J by 0 bases, with 7 bases left in between. The CDR3 loop reads CASSLDSGSNQPQHF. CDR3 in DNA: TGCGCCAGCAGCTTGGATTCAGGTAGCAATCAGCCCCAGCATTTT.

Points on this clone: The sample holds other DNA sequences that translate to the same CDR3. The gene calls are TRBV2 and TRBJ1-5; weak D call: TRBD1 (5 bases). The germline V gene has CDR1 SNHLY and CDR2 FYNNEI. CDR3 length: 13 residues. The CDR3 loop is CASGGLGVDPQHF. Written as DNA, the CDR3 is TGTGCTAGCGGGGGACTGGGGGTCGATCCCCAGCATTTT.

The CDR3 nucleotides read TGTGCCAGCAGCCAGGGGGGACAGGGTGACTACGAGCAGTACTTC. Translated: CASSQGGQGDYEQYF. The chain is built from TRBV4-2 and TRBJ2-7; 9 nucleotides line up with TRBD1. The CDR3 is 15 amino acids. V lost 3 bases and J lost 3; bases outside the gene matches: 6. The germline CDR1 and CDR2 sequences are LGHNA and YNFKEQ.

The chain joins TRBV19 to TRBJ1-5; tentative D call: TRBD1 (5 bases). CDR1 and CDR2 (germline): LNHDA, SQIVND (reference sequence). Trimming pared 1 base from V and 7 bases from J, leaving 14 bases between. The CDR3 sequence is 15 residues long. The CDR3 DNA reads as TGTGCCAGTAGTATAGTGATGGGGGGGATGCAGCCCCAGCATTTT. Residues: CASSIVMGGMQPQHF.

The chain combines TRBV25-1 with TRBJ1-2; a possible D gene is TRBD1 (5 bases). Germline loops: CDR1 MGHDK, CDR2 SYGVNS. The CDR3 loop spans 14 amino acids. The germline V and J ends were trimmed by 3 bases and 0 bases, with 8 bases remaining between them. CDR3 sequence reads: CASSDRQPNYGYTF. The CDR3 nucleotides read TGTGCCAGCAGTGATCGACAGCCTAACTATGGCTACACCTTC.

The genes are TRBV4-2 and TRBJ1-5; 9 bases are a match to TRBD1. The germline CDR1 and CDR2 sequences are LGHNA and YNFKEQ. This CDR3 contains 15 residues. The J segment lost 5 bases and the V segment lost 0 bases, leaving 2 bases of the junction unmatched. The CDR3 spells CASSQDTGGDQPQHF. Here the CDR3 DNA reads TGTGCCAGCAGCCAAGATACAGGGGGCGATCAGCCCCAGCATTTT.

This chain connects TRBV11-2 to TRBJ1-6, with 10 bases lining up with TRBD1. The V gene's germline CDR1 is SGHAT and CDR2 FQNNGV. V trimming: 5 bases; J trimming: 8 bases; junction bases outside the gene matches: 9. This CDR3 has 16 residues. CDR3 sequence reads: CASSPPDRGWHSPLHF. For the CDR3, the DNA is TGTGCCAGCAGCCCCCCGGACAGGGGGTGGCATTCACCCCTCCACTTT.

The chain links TRBV10-3 to TRBJ2-7; TRBD2 aligns across 7 bases. Germline V gives CDR1 ENHRY, CDR2 SYGVKD. The V and J ends lost 11 bases and 5 bases, in that order; junction bases with no gene match: 15. The CDR3 totals 14 residues. The CDR3 region is CAAHPGLSNNEQYF. The CDR3 DNA sequence: TGTGCCGCCCACCCGGGACTATCCAACAACGAGCAGTACTTC.

The V call is TRBV7-2, the J call TRBJ2-3; 9 nucleotides match TRBD2. CDR3 length: 13 residues. The germline CDR1 and CDR2 sequences are SGHTA and FQGNSA. Trimming cost V 7 bases and J 6 bases; bases outside gene matches: 5. The CDR3 sequence is CASTRAGGDTQYF. The CDR3 DNA reads as TGTGCCAGCACCAGGGCGGGGGGGGATACGCAGTATTTT.

V and J are TRBV30 and TRBJ2-3, with 9 nucleotides matching TRBD1. V shed 3 bases, J shed 4 bases, and the junction held 5 bases outside the gene matches. Germline lookup yields CDR1 GTSNPN and CDR2 SVGIG (reference sequence). The length of the CDR3 is 14 residues. For the CDR3, the DNA is TGTGCCTGGAGCCTGACAGGGGGGTCAGATACGCAGTATTTT. Its protein product is CAWSLTGGSDTQYF.

The rearrangement joins TRBV7-9 to TRBJ1-1; D unclear. The V end lost 6 bases, the J end lost 1 base, and 15 bases lay between the germline ends. Germline CDR1 reads SEHNR; CDR2 reads FQNEAQ (reference sequence). This CDR3 is 15 amino acids long. CDR3 coding DNA: TGTGCCAGCAGTCGGGGAGGGTTGGAGAACACTGAAGCTTTCTTT. It is translated as CASSRGGLENTEAFF.

V is TRBV9 and J is TRBJ2-1, with 11 bases lining up with TRBD2. The V and J ends lost 6 bases and 9 bases, in that order; junction bases with no gene match: 11. There are 15 residues in the CDR3. Per germline, CDR1 SGDLS and CDR2 YYNGEE. The CDR3 loop reads CASTISGGADGEQFF. DNA of the CDR3: TGTGCCAGCACCATTAGCGGGGGGGCCGATGGTGAGCAGTTCTTC.

This chain uses TRBV7-9 with TRBJ2-1, with D possibly matching TRBD1 (6 bases). This CDR3 is built from 12 residues. The V end was cut by 5 bases, the J end by 11 bases, with 13 bases between. The V gene's germline CDR1 is SEHNR and CDR2 FQNEAQ (reference sequence). CDR3 DNA sequence: TGTGCCAGCAGCCCCGAACAGGGCCAGCAGTTCTTC. Amino acid sequence: CASSPEQGQQFF. Filled out from reference TRBV7-9 and TRBJ2-1, the complete variable domain reads DTGVSQNPRHKITKRGQNVTFRCDPISEHNRLYWYRQTLGQGPEFLTYFQNEAQLEKSRLLSDRFSAERPKGSFSTLEIQRTEQGDSAMYLCASSPEQGQQFFGPGTRLTVL.

V usage is TRBV5-1 and J usage is TRBJ2-1; 13 bases match TRBD2. V was pared by 1 base and J by 2 bases, with 18 bases of the junction left unmatched. There are 22 residues in the CDR3. In germline, CDR1 is SGHRS, CDR2 YFSETQ. For the CDR3, the DNA is TGCGCCAGCAGCTTGCTAGGCGTGGCGCCTACTAGCGGGGGGGCCACCTACAATGAGCAGTTCTTC. It specifies CASSLLGVAPTSGGATYNEQFF.

The gene calls are TRBV29-1 and TRBJ1-1; 8 nucleotides match TRBD1. Trimming took 4 bases from V and 11 from J; bases not matched to a gene: 12. The CDR3 spans 13 residues. Germline V gene lookup returns CDR1 SQVTM and CDR2 ANQGSEA. CDR3 region: CSVGVGGQVFAFF. CDR3 sequence (DNA): TGCAGCGTTGGGGTGGGGGGACAGGTCTTTGCTTTCTTT.

The chain joins TRBV2 to TRBJ1-2; 8 bases align to TRBD1. The V and J ends lost 4 bases and 2 bases, in that order; junction bases with no gene match: 12. The CDR3 is made up of 17 amino acids. The germline V gene has CDR1 SNHLY and CDR2 FYNNEI. The CDR3 region has the DNA TGTGCCAGCAGTGGCGGGACAGGAACGACTCAAAACTATGGCTACACCTTC. Its protein product is CASSGGTGTTQNYGYTF.